This TCR beta chain was captured by sequencing in a study of cytomegalovirus exposure and HLA in healthy donors. Broader study findings: Solely CMV serostatus was available to characterize immune exposure.

PCR was performed using 60 Vbeta and 13 Jbeta primers. Produced via immunoSEQ multiplex PCR; TCRdb's table is partial and in-frame only. The sample has tens of thousands of clones, roughly four fifths seen once. Remarks on this clone: Its target is unknown.

The source material was PBMCs. The origin of this receptor is a woman aged 25-40 years in good health and CMV-seropositive.

The CDR3 region has the DNA TGTGCCATCACGGACAGGGATGGGATAAACACTGAAGCTTTCTTT. The encoded protein is CAITDRDGINTEAFF. The gene calls are TRBV10-3 and TRBJ1-1, with 8 bases identical to TRBD1. CDR1 is ENHRY and CDR2 is SYGVKD in the germline V gene. V dropped 7 bases and J dropped 2; count of bases not matched to a gene: 9. The CDR3 is made up of 15 amino acids.